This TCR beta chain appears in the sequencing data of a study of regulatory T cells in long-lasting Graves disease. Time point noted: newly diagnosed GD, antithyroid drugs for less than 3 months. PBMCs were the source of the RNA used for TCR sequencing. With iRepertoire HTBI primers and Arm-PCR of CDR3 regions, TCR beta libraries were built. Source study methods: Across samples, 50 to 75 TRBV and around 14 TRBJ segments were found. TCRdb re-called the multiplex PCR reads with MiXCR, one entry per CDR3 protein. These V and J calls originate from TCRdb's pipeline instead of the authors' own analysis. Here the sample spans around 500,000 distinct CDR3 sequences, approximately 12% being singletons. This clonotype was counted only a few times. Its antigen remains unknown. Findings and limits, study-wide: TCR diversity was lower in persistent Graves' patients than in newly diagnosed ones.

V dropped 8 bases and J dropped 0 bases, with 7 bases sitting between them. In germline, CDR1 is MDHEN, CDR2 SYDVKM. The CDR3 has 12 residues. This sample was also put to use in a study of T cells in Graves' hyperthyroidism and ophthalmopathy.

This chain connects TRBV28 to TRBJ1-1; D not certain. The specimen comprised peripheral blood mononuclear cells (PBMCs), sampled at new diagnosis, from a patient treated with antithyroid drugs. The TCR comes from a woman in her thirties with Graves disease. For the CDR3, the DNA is TGTGCCAGCGTTCGTATGAACACTGAAGCTTTCTTT. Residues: CASVRMNTEAFF.